The entry below gives a single TCR beta chain sequence along with its context. The antigen is not known. This sample is drawn from a study of breast tumors, draining lymph nodes, adjacent tissues. The CDR3 is made up of 12 amino acids. V dropped 6 bases and J dropped 6 bases, with 8 bases sitting between them. CDR1 and CDR2 (germline): SEHNR, FQNEAQ (reference sequence). MiXCR was run by TCRdb on the multiplex PCR reads, yielding one entry per CDR3 protein. The sample carries around 230,000 distinct CDR3 sequences, around 35% recorded once. The lymph nodes were axillary draining lymph nodes from breast cancer patients. General study findings and limits: Tumor TCR diversity was below lymph nodes but above nontumor tissue. Compared with basal-like, luminal-like tumors shared significantly more repertoire with nontumor tissue. Data fit most tumor T cells coming from lymph node, expanding in tumor.

Sequencing was carried out using axillary lymph node tissue. This TCR was sampled from a female donor with breast cancer. Some clones in this sample may be carry-over from other donors' samples. The rearrangement links TRBV7-9 to TRBJ2-2; the D is unclear. CDR3 bases: TGTGCCAGCAGACCTACCCCCGGGGAGCTGTTTTTT. This gives the protein CASRPTPGELFF.